This T cell receptor beta chain emerged from a study of monozygotic twins with cystic fibrosis. For the study at large: With roughly 16 PCR cycles, barcoded libraries came from roughly 2.9 micrograms of fragmented DNA.

Looked up from germline, CDR1 is GTSNPN and CDR2 is SVGIG (reference sequence). This CDR3 has 12 residues. Comments on this clone: Antigen specificity is unknown.

The method was immunoSEQ multiplex PCR; TCRdb's version includes in-frame clones alone and lacks a portion of them. Among 25,000 to 35,000 clones, just under 85% were seen once, and the ten largest hold about 1%. Broader study findings: Unrelated CF individuals shared fewer identical clonotypes than monozygotic CF twins.

The chain carries TRBV30 and TRBJ2-7; a weak D match, TRBD1 (5 bases). This TCR was recovered from a girl aged 2 to 10 with cystic fibrosis. The material sequenced was blood. This chain's CDR3 is CARKDNSYEQYF. The CDR3 DNA reads as TGTGCACGGAAGGACAACTCCTACGAGCAGTACTTC.